One sample yielded the 15 T cell receptor beta chains listed below, sequenced in a study of T cell responses to AZD1222 COVID-19 vaccine. The data were produced by immunoSEQ multiplex PCR, yet TCRdb's version contains in-frame clones alone and is incomplete. The table lists fewer than 200,000 clones, 85% to 90% of them singletons, with around 5.8% in the top ten. Material: peripheral blood, obtained on day 0 of AZD1222 vaccination. The source is an adult in good health.

The chain couples TRBV6-6 to TRBJ1-5, with 7 bases identical to TRBD1. This CDR3 contains 15 residues. Trimming at V came to 6 bases and at J to 4 bases, leaving 9 bases not matched to a gene. CDR1 and CDR2 from the germline V gene are MNHNY and SVGAGI (reference sequence). The CDR3 nucleotides are TGTGCCAGCAGAGGGACAGCCGATAGGAATCAGCCCCAGCATTTT. It encodes CASRGTADRNQPQHF.

This clone was seen a single time. The chain carries TRBV21-1 and TRBJ1-1; the D call TRBD1 from the table was never checked on the DNA. TRBV21-1 corresponds to a pseudogene. CDR3 size: 18 residues. The CDR3 here is CASSKVRAPGQGVTEAFF. The CDR3 nucleotides read TGTGCCAGCAGCAAAGTCAGGGCCCCGGGACAGGGGGTAACTGAAGCTTTCTTT.

In nucleotides, the CDR3 is TGTGCCAGCAGCGTAGGGGCGATGCACCCGAACACTGAAGCTTTCTTT. This gives the protein CASSVGAMHPNTEAFF. The V gene is TRBV9, the J gene TRBJ1-1; no reliable D call. CDR3 length: 16 amino acids. Trimming stripped 0 bases from V and 1 base from J, with 13 bases between. The V gene's germline CDR1 is SGDLS and CDR2 YYNGEE.

The V and J genes are TRBV27 and TRBJ1-6, with D hard to call. This CDR3 has 14 residues. The germline gives CDR1 MNHEY, CDR2 SMNVEV (reference sequence). V was shortened by 3 bases and J by 5 bases, with 8 bases between the two germline ends. CDR3 coding DNA: TGTGCCAGCAGTTTCGGGCAGCATAATTCACCCCTCCACTTT. Amino acid sequence: CASSFGQHNSPLHF.

The gene calls are TRBV18 and TRBJ1-2; possible D gene TRBD1, 5 bases. Looked up from germline, CDR1 is KGHSH and CDR2 is LQKENI. Between the trimmed V and J ends, which lost 2 bases and 0 bases, there was a span of 7 bases. CDR3 length equals 14 residues. The CDR3: CASSPSRANYGYTF. The CDR3 DNA is TGTGCCAGCTCACCAAGCAGGGCTAACTATGGCTACACCTTC.

V is TRBV4-2 and J is TRBJ1-4; 8 bases are shared with TRBD1. From germline, CDR1 is LGHNA and CDR2 YNFKEQ. The CDR3 contains 18 residues. With 3 bases clipped from V and 1 base from J, the junction kept 10 bases outside the gene matches. The CDR3 region has the DNA TGTGCCAGCAGCCATTACGGACAGGGACCGAGAACTAATGAAAAACTGTTTTTT. The encoded protein is CASSHYGQGPRTNEKLFF.

J is TRBJ2-7 and V is TRBV18; D is ambiguous. CDR3 length: 17 residues. CDR1 is KGHSH, CDR2 LQKENI, per germline. The germline V and J ends were trimmed by 0 bases and 0 bases, with 15 bases remaining between them. CDR3 sequence (DNA): TGTGCCAGCTCACCACCGGGAAGGGCAGAGAGCTCCTACGAGCAGTACTTC. Amino acids: CASSPPGRAESSYEQYF. The complete variable domain, with remaining parts taken from reference TRBV18 and TRBJ2-7, reads NAGVMQNPRHLVRRRGQEARLRCSPMKGHSHVYWYRQLPEEGLKFMVYLQKENIIDESGMPKERFSAEFPKEGPSILRIQQVVRGDSAAYFCASSPPGRAESSYEQYFGPGTRLTVT.

The V and J genes are TRBV28 and TRBJ1-1; no clear D gene. Germline assignment: CDR1 MDHEN and CDR2 SYDVKM. This CDR3 has 12 amino acids. V was clipped by 3 bases and J by 4 bases, with 6 bases between them. CDR3 loop: CASSFQVTEAFF. The DNA for the CDR3 is TGTGCCAGCAGTTTTCAGGTCACTGAAGCTTTCTTT.

The chain is built from TRBV28 and TRBJ1-5; 8 bases agree with TRBD1. The CDR3 length is 14 residues. The V segment lost 5 bases and the J segment 7 bases; nucleotides outside the gene matches: 7. Germline V gene lookup returns CDR1 MDHEN and CDR2 SYDVKM. CDR3 bases: TGTGCCAGCAGTGCAGGGGGCACAGGCCAGCCCCAGCATTTT. It specifies CASSAGGTGQPQHF.

This clone came up once. Distinct nucleotide sequences in the sample also encode this CDR3. J is TRBJ2-7 and V is TRBV9; TRBD2 matches at 8 bases. Germline V gene lookup returns CDR1 SGDLS and CDR2 YYNGEE. V lost 2 bases, J lost 1 base, and 2 bases stayed unmatched. CDR3 size: 14 residues. CDR3 loop: CASSVTSGSYEQYF. CDR3 bases: TGTGCCAGCAGCGTTACTAGCGGATCCTACGAGCAGTACTTC. Looking up the rest from reference TRBV9 and TRBJ2-7 gives the full variable domain: DSGVTQTPKHLITATGQRVTLRCSPRSGDLSVYWYQQSLDQGLQFLIQYYNGEERAKGNILERFSAQQFPDLHSELNLSSLELGDSALYFCASSVTSGSYEQYFGPGTRLTVT.

There are a few counts of this clone. The chain employs TRBV28 and TRBJ1-5; no firm D call. Germline CDR1 and CDR2: MDHEN and SYDVKM. The CDR3 spans 12 residues. The V end was cut by 6 bases, the J end by 13 bases, with 16 bases between. The CDR3 DNA reads TGTGCCAGCAGCTCAGAGGCTTGGGGACAGCATTTT. Its translation is CASSSEAWGQHF.

The chain uses TRBV28 and TRBJ1-6; 7 positions match TRBD1. Germline V CDR1 and CDR2: MDHEN, SYDVKM. Trimming took 5 bases from V and 9 from J; bases not matched to a gene: 13. The CDR3 has 16 residues. The CDR3 loop reads CASSPTGQAFGSPLHF. The CDR3 nucleotides are TGTGCCAGCAGTCCGACAGGACAGGCCTTTGGTTCACCCCTCCACTTT.

This chain uses TRBV18 with TRBJ1-2; TRBD1 aligns across 9 bases. The trim removed 2 bases at V and 4 bases at J, leaving 5 bases unmatched. Germline-derived CDR1 and CDR2 are KGHSH and LQKENI. This CDR3 contains 15 residues. This chain's CDR3 is CASSPAGQGLYGYTF. The DNA of the CDR3 is TGTGCCAGCTCACCAGCGGGACAGGGACTCTATGGCTACACCTTC.

In this sample, this clone turned up once. This chain joins TRBV7-9 and TRBJ1-5; D possibly corresponds to TRBD1 (6 bases). Germline CDR1 reads SEHNR; CDR2 reads FQNEAQ (reference sequence). CDR3 length equals 14 residues. Trimming pared 1 base from V and 3 bases from J, leaving 7 bases between. The chain's CDR3 is CASSLGGPNQPQHF. The CDR3 region has the DNA TGTGCCAGCAGCTTAGGGGGGCCCAATCAGCCCCAGCATTTT.

This rearrangement joins TRBV3-1 (or the pseudogene TRBV3-2) to TRBJ2-5; D might be TRBD1 or TRBD2, each matching 7 bases. Germline V gene lookup returns CDR1 LGHDT and CDR2 YNNKEL (reference sequence). V was cut by 4 bases and J by 4 bases, with 13 bases left in between. This CDR3 is 14 amino acids long. The CDR3 spells CASSPPRGGETQYF. In DNA, the CDR3 is TGTGCCAGCAGCCCCCCCAGGGGGGGAGAGACCCAGTACTTC.